Below, one T cell receptor beta chain is given with its context. The sample comes from a study of T-cell reconstitution after alpha-beta-depleted transplantation in children. The germline V gene encodes CDR1 SQVTM and CDR2 ANQGSEA. CDR3 length: 14 amino acids. Trimming shortened V by 4 bases and J by 2 bases, and 11 bases separated the two germline ends. Library preparation (for TCRbeta) was performed with unique molecular identifiers. Via MiXCR, TCRdb re-called the PCR reads, giving one row per CDR3 protein. The sample records approximately 350,000 distinct CDR3 sequences, 13% being singletons. The starting material was PBMCs, obtained from the stem cell graft. This receptor was obtained from a human donor who donated a stem cell graft to a child with Fanconi anemia. This sequence joins TRBV29-1 and TRBJ2-2; D is undetermined. CDR3 region: CSVVSTLNTGELFF. The CDR3 DNA reads TGCAGCGTTGTGTCCACACTAAACACCGGGGAGCTGTTTTTT.